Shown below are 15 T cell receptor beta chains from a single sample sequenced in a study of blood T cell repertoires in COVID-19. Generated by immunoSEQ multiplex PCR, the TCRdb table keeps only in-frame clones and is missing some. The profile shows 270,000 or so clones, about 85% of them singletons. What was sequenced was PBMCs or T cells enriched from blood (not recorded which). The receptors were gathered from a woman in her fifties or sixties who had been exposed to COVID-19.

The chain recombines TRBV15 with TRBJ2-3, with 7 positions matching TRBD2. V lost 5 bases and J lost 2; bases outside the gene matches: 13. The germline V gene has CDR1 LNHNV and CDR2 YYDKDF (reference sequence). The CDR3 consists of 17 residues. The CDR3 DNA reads TGTGCCACCAGCCCCCGTAGGGGCGGGGGATTCACAGATACGCAGTATTTT. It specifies CATSPRRGGGFTDTQYF. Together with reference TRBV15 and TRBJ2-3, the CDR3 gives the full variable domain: DAMVIQNPRYQVTQFGKPVTLSCSQTLNHNVMYWYQQKSSQAPKLLFHYYDKDFNNEADTPDNFQSRRPNTSFCFLDIRSPGLGDTAMYLCATSPRRGGGFTDTQYFGPGTRLTVL.

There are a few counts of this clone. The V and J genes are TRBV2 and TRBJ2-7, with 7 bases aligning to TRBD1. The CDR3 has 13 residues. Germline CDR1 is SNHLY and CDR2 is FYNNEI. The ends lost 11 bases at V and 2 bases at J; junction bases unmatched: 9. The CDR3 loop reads CASDRDSPYEQYF. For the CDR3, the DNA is TGTGCCTCTGACCGGGACAGCCCCTACGAGCAGTACTTC. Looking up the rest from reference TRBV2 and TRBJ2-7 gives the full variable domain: EPEVTQTPSHQVTQMGQEVILRCVPISNHLYFYWYRQILGQKVEFLVSFYNNEISEKSEIFDDQFSVERPDGSNFTLKIRSTKLEDSAMYFCASDRDSPYEQYFGPGTRLTVT.

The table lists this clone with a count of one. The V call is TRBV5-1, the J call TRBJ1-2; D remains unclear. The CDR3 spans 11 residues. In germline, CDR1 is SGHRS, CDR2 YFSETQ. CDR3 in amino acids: CASEDQSCYTF. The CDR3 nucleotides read TGCGCGAGCGAGGATCAGTCTTGCTACACCTTC.

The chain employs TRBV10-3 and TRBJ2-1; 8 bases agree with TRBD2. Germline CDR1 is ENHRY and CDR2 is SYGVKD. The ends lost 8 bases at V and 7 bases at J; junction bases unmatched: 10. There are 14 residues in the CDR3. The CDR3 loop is CAIRPSGGRNEQFF. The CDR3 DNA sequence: TGTGCCATCCGGCCCAGCGGGGGAAGGAATGAGCAGTTCTTC.

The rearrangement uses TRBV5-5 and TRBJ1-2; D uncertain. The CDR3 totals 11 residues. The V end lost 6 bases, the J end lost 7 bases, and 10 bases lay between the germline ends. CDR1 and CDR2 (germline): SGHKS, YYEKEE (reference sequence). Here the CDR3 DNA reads TGTGCCAGCACCCGGGGTTTTGGCTACACCTTC. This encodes CASTRGFGYTF.

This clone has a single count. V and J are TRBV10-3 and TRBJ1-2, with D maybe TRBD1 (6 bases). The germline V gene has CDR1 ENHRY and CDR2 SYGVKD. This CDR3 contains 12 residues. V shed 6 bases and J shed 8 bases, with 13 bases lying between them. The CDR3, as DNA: TGTGCCATCAGGACACAGGGCTGGGGCTACACCTTC. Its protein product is CAIRTQGWGYTF.

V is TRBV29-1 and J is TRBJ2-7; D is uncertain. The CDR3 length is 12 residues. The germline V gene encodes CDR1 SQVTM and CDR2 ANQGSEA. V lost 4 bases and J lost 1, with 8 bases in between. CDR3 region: CSVGEQSYEQYF. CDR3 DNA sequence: TGCAGCGTTGGTGAACAGTCCTACGAGCAGTACTTC.

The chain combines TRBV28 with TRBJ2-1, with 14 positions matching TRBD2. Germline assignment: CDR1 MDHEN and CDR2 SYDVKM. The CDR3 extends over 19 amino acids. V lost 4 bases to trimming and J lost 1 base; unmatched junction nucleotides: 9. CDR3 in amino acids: CASSSPVTSGGASYNEQFF. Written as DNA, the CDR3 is TGTGCCAGCAGTTCTCCCGTGACTAGCGGGGGGGCTTCCTACAATGAGCAGTTCTTC.

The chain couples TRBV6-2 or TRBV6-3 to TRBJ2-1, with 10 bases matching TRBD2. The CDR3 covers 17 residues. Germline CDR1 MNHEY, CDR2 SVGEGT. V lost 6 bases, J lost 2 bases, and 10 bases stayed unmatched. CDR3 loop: CASSRLPSGGTYNEQFF. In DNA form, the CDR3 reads TGTGCCAGCAGCCGCCTTCCTAGCGGGGGCACCTACAATGAGCAGTTCTTC.

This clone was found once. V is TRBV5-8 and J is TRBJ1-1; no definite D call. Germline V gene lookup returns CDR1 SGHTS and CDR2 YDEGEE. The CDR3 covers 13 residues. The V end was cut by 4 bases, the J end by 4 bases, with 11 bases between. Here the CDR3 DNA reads TGTGCCAGCAGCATAAGGAGGGTCACTGAAGCTTTCTTT. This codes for CASSIRRVTEAFF.

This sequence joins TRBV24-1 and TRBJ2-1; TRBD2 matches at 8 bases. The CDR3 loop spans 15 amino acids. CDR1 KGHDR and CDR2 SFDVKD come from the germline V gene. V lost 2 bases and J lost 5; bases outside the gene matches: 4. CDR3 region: CATSDSRAGDNEQFF. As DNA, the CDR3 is TGTGCCACCAGTGATTCGCGAGCGGGGGACAATGAGCAGTTCTTC.

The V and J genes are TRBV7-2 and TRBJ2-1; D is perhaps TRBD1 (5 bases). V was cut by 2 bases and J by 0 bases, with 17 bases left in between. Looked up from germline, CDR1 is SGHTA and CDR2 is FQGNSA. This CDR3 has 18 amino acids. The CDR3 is CASSLRDGAFSSYNEQFF. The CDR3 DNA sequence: TGTGCCAGCAGCTTAAGGGATGGGGCTTTTAGCTCCTACAATGAGCAGTTCTTC. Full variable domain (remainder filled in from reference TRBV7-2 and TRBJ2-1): GAGVSQSPSNKVTEKGKDVELRCDPISGHTALYWYRQSLGQGLEFLIYFQGNSAPDKSGLPSDRFSAERTGGSVSTLTIQRTQQEDSAVYLCASSLRDGAFSSYNEQFFGPGTRLTVL.

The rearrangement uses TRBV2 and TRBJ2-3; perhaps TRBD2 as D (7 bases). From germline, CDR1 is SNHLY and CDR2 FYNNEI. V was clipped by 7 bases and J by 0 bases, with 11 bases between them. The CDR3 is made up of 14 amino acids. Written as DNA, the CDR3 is TGTGCCAGCACGCGGGGGCCTAGCACAGATACGCAGTATTTT. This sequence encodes CASTRGPSTDTQYF. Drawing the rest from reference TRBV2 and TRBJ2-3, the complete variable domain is EPEVTQTPSHQVTQMGQEVILRCVPISNHLYFYWYRQILGQKVEFLVSFYNNEISEKSEIFDDQFSVERPDGSNFTLKIRSTKLEDSAMYFCASTRGPSTDTQYFGPGTRLTVL.

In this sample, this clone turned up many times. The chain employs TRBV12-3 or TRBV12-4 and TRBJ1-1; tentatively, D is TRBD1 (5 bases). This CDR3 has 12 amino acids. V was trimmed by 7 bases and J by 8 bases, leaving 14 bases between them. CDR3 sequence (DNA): TGTGCCAGCATTCAGCGGAGGGGCGAAGCTTTCTTT. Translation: CASIQRRGEAFF.

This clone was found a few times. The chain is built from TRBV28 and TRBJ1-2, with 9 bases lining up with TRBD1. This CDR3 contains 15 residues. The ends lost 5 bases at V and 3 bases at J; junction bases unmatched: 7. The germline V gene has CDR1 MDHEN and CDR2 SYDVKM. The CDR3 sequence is CASSGPGTGYYGYTF. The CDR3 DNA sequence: TGTGCCAGCAGTGGTCCCGGGACAGGGTACTATGGCTACACCTTC.